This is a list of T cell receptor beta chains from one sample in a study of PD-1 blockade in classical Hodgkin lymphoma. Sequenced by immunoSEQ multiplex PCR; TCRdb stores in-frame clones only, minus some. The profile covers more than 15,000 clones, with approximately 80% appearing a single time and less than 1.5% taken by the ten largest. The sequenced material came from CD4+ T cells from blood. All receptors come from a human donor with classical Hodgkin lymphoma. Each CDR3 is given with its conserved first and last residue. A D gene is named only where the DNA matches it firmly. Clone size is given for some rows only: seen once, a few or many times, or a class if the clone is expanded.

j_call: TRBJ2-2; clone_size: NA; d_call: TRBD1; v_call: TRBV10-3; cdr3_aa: CAIAGPGQGVTGELFF; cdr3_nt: TGTGCCATCGCCGGGCCGGGACAGGGAGTCACCGGGGAGCTGTTTTTT
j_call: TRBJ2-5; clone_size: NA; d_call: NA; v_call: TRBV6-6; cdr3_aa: CASSGPGTQETQYF; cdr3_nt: TGTGCCAGCAGTGGACCCGGGACCCAAGAGACCCAGTACTTC
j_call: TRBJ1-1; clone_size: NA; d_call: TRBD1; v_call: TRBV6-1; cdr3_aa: CASSHRGENTEAFF; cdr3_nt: TGTGCCAGCAGCCACAGGGGCGAAAACACTGAAGCTTTCTTT
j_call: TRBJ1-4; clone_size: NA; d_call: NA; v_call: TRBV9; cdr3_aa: CASSGGGREKLFF; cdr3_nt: TGTGCCAGCAGCGGGGGAGGAAGGGAAAAACTGTTTTTT
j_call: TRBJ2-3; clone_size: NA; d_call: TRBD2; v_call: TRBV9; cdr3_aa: CASSETLSGGGMDTQYF; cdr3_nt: TGTGCCAGCAGCGAGACCCTGAGCGGGGGAGGGATGGATACGCAGTATTTT
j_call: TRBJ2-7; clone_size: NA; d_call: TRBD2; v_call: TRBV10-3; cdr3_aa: CAISESGVAGPEQYF; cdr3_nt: TGTGCCATCAGTGAGTCGGGTGTAGCGGGACCCGAGCAGTACTTC
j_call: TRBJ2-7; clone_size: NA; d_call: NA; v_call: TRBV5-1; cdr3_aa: CASSRTTETYEQYF; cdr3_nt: TGCGCCAGCAGCCGCACGACAGAAACATACGAGCAGTACTTC
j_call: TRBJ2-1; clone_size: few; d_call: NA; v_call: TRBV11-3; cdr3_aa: CASSFEGKEQFF; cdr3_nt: TGTGCCAGCAGCTTCGAGGGCAAGGAGCAGTTCTTC
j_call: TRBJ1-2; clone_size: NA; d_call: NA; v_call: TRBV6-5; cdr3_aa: CASSLDSLNYGYTF; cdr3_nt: TGTGCCAGCAGTCTCGACAGCCTTAACTATGGCTACACCTTC
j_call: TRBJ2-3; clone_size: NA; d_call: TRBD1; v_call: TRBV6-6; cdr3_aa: CASTLAGTGDTQYF; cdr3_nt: TGTGCCAGCACCCTCGCCGGGACAGGGGATACGCAGTATTTT
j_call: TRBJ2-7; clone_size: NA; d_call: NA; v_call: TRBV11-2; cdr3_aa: CASSLKSNEQYF; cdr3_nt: TGTGCCAGCAGCTTAAAGAGCAACGAGCAGTACTTC
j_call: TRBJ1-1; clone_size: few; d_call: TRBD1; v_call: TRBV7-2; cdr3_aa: CASRRDSNTEAFF; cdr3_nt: TGTGCCAGCCGTAGGGACAGTAACACTGAAGCTTTCTTT
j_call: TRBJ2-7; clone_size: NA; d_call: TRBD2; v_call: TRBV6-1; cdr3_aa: CASTWLADSYEQYF; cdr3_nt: TGTGCCAGCACCTGGCTAGCGGATTCCTACGAGCAGTACTTC
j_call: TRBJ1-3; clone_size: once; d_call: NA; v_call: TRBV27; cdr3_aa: CASSLTFSGNTIYF; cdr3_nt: TGTGCCAGCAGTTTAACATTCTCTGGAAACACCATATATTTT
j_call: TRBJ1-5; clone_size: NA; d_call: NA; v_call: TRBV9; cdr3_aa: CASSVGQGIAQPQHF; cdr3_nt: TGTGCCAGCAGCGTAGGGCAGGGGATCGCTCAGCCCCAGCATTTT
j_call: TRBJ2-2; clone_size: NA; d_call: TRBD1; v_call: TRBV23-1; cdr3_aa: CASSQPGGNTGELFF; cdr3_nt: TGCGCCAGCAGTCAACCAGGGGGCAACACCGGGGAGCTGTTTTTT
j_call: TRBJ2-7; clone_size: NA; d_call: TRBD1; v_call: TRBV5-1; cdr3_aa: CASSLPDRVQEGSYEQYF; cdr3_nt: TGCGCCAGCAGCTTACCGGACAGGGTTCAGGAGGGATCCTACGAGCAGTACTTC
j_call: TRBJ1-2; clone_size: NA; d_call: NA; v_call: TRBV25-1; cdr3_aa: CASSGLNNYGYTF; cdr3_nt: TGTGCCAGCAGTGGCCTAAACAACTATGGCTACACCTTC
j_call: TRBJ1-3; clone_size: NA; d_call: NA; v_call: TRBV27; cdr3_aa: CASSPWTRNTIYF; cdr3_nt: TGTGCCAGCAGTCCGTGGACGAGAAACACCATATATTTT
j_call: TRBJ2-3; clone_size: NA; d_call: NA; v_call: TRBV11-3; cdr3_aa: CASSATGFDTDTQYF; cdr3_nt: TGTGCCAGCAGCGCAACGGGTTTTGACACAGATACGCAGTATTTT
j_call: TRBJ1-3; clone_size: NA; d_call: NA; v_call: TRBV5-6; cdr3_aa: CASSRPTGSGNTIYF; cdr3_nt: TGTGCCAGCAGCCGGCCTACAGGGTCTGGAAACACCATATATTTT
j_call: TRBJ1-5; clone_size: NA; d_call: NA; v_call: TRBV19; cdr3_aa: CASSMSRGSQHF; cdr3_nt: TGTGCCAGTAGTATGAGCCGGGGGTCCCAGCATTTT
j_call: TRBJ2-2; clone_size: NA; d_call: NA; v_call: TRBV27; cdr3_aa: CASSAGSSTGELFF; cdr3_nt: TGTGCCAGCAGTGCAGGGAGTTCCACCGGGGAGCTGTTTTTT
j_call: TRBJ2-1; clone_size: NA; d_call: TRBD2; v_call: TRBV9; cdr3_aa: CASSVGGRGLATYNEQFF; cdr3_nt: TGTGCCAGCAGCGTAGGGGGAAGGGGACTAGCGACCTACAATGAGCAGTTCTTC
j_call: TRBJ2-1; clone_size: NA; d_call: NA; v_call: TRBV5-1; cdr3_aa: CASSLYNSGNNEQFF; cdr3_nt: TGCGCCAGCAGCTTGTATAATAGCGGAAACAATGAGCAGTTCTTC
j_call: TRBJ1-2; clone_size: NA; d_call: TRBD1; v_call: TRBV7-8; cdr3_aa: CASSPTGQSYGYTF; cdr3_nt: TGTGCCAGCAGCCCTACGGGACAGAGCTATGGCTACACCTTC
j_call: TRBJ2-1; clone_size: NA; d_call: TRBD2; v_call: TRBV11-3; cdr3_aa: CASSLDRGLAGGPEEQFF; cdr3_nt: TGTGCCAGCAGCTTAGATAGGGGACTAGCGGGAGGGCCAGAAGAGCAGTTCTTC
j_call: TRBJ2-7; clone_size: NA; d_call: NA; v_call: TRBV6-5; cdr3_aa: CASAKGQNSYEQYF; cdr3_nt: TGTGCCAGCGCAAAGGGTCAAAACTCCTACGAGCAGTACTTC
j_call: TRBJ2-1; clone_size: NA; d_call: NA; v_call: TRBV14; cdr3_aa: CASSQDVRLEGGWLNEQFF; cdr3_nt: TGTGCCAGCAGCCAAGATGTAAGGCTAGAGGGGGGCTGGCTGAATGAGCAGTTCTTC
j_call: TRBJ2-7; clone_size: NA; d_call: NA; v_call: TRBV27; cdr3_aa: CASATDPGVPYEQYF; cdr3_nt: TGTGCCAGCGCGACAGACCCGGGAGTGCCATACGAGCAGTACTTC
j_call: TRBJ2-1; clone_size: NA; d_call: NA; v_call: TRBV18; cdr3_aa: CASSRGMQSSYNEQFF; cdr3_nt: TGTGCCAGCTCCCGGGGGATGCAGAGCTCCTACAATGAGCAGTTCTTC
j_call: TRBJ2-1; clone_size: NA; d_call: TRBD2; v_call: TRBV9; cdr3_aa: CASSGGLARTYNEQFF; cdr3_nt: TGTGCCAGCAGCGGCGGACTAGCGAGAACTTACAATGAGCAGTTCTTC
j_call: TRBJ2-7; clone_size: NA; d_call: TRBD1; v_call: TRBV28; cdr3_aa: CASSYKPGQGFYEQYF; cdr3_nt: TGTGCCAGCAGTTACAAACCGGGACAGGGGTTCTACGAGCAGTACTTC
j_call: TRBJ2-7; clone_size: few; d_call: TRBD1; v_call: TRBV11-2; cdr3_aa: CASRTGQGVNEQYF; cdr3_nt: TGTGCCAGCAGGACCGGGCAGGGGGTTAACGAGCAGTACTTC
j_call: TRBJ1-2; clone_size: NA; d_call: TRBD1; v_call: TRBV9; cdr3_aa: CASSKRQGGDYGYTF; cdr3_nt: TGTGCCAGCAGCAAACGACAGGGTGGTGACTATGGCTACACCTTC
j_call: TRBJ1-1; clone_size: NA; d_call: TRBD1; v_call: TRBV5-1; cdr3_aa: CASSWGQENTEAFF; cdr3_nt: TGCGCCAGCAGCTGGGGACAGGAGAACACTGAAGCTTTCTTT
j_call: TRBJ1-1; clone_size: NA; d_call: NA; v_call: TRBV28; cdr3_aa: CASSLQQVYGAFF; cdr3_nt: TGTGCCAGCAGTTTACAACAGGTCTACGGAGCTTTCTTT
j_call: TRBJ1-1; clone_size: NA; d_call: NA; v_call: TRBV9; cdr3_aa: CASSVTANLNTEAFF; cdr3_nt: TGTGCCAGCAGCGTAACGGCGAATCTGAACACTGAAGCTTTCTTT
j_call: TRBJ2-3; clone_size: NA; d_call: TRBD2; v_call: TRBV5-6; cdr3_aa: CASSPPPGGRTDTQYF; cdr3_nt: TGTGCCAGCAGCCCCCCCCCGGGGGGGCGGACAGATACGCAGTATTTT
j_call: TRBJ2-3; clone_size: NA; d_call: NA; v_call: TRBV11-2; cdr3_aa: CASSLGGATDTQYF; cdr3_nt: TGTGCCAGCAGCTTAGGGGGGGCCACAGATACGCAGTATTTT
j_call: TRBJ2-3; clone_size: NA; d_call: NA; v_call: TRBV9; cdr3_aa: CASSAKGRRASTDTQYF; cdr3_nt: TGTGCCAGCAGCGCGAAAGGCCGCCGTGCTAGCACAGATACGCAGTATTTT
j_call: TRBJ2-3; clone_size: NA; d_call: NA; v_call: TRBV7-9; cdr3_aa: CASSLGQSSQDTQYF; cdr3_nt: TGTGCCAGCAGCCTAGGTCAGTCCAGCCAAGATACGCAGTATTTT
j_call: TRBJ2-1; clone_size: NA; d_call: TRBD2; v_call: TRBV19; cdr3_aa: CASRTSGPGGSYNEQFF; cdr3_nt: TGTGCCAGTAGGACTAGCGGGCCGGGGGGGTCCTACAATGAGCAGTTCTTC
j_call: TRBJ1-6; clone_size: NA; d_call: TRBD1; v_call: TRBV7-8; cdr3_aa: CASSLRTGGRGIHF; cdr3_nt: TGTGCCAGCAGCTTACGGACAGGGGGCCGGGGAATCCACTTT
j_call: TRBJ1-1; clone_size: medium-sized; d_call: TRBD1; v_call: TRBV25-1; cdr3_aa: CASKWGQQNTEAFF; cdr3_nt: TGTGCCAGCAAGTGGGGACAGCAGAACACTGAAGCTTTCTTT
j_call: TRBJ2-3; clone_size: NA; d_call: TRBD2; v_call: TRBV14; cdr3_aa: CASRLAGGGDTQYF; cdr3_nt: TGTGCCAGCAGATTAGCGGGAGGCGGTGATACGCAGTATTTT
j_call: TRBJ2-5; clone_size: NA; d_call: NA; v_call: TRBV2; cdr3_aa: CASSEARGGETQYF; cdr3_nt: TGTGCCAGCAGTGAAGCGCGAGGGGGAGAGACCCAGTACTTC
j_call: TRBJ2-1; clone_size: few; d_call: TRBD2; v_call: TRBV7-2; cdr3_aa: CASSFAAGRVEQFF; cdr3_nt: TGTGCCAGCAGCTTTGCGGCCGGGAGGGTTGAGCAGTTCTTC
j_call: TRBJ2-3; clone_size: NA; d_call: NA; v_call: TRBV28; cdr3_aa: CASTGTPRTDTQYF; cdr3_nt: TGTGCCAGCACAGGGACCCCACGCACAGATACGCAGTATTTT
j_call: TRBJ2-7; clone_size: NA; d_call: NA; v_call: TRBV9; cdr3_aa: CASSVDPKVLYEQYF; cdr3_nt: TGTGCCAGCAGCGTCGACCCAAAAGTACTCTACGAGCAGTACTTC
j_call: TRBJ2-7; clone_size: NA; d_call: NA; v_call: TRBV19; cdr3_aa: CASSIRQNSYEQYF; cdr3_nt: TGTGCCAGTAGTATTCGGCAGAACTCCTACGAGCAGTACTTC
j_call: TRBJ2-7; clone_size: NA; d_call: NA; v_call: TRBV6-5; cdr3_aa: CASSYSSPGPEQYF; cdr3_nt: TGTGCCAGCAGTTACTCGTCCCCGGGACCCGAGCAGTACTTC
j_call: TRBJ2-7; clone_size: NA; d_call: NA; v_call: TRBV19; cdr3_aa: CASSIEATYEQYF; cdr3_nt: TGTGCCAGTAGTATAGAAGCAACCTACGAGCAGTACTTC